One and the same sample provided the 28 T cell receptor beta chains below, sequenced in a study of shared clonotypes between healthy human individuals (TCRdb year 2020). CD8 naive samples were CD45RO-negative cells positively selected for CCR7, giving a CD45RA+CCR7+ population that excluded TemRA cells. The method was the immunoSEQ multiplex PCR assay. This immuneACCESS table, as held by TCRdb, lists in-frame sequences with V and J called but not all clones. Of the missing ones, under half trace to an unresolved V gene in checked studies; the others have no known cause. This sample holds about 2 million clones; 85% to 95% were observed only once. The ten largest account for roughly 1% of the sample. The sequencing input was naive CD8+ T cells sorted from blood. According to the study, the label for this sample's cell subset or site signals: CD45RA+CCR7+. The receptors originated from a young man in good health.

The chain carries TRBV12-5 and TRBJ2-5; TRBD1 aligns across 11 bases. The CDR3 sequence is 20 residues long. V shed 3 bases, J shed 10 bases, and the junction held 25 bases outside the gene matches. From germline, CDR1 is LGHNT and CDR2 FRNRAP. For the CDR3, the DNA is TGTGCTAGTGGTTTAGAAGTCCTGGACAGGGGGCGCGGGGTGGGCAGTGGCCAGTACTTC. It specifies CASGLEVLDRGRGVGSGQYF. Based on the CDR3 plus reference TRBV12-5 and TRBJ2-5, the full variable domain is DARVTQTPRHKVTEMGQEVTMRCQPILGHNTVFWYRQTMMQGLELLAYFRNRAPLDDSGMPKDRFSAEMPDATLATLKIQPSEPRDSAVYFCASGLEVLDRGRGVGSGQYFGPGTRLLVL.

As DNA, the CDR3 is TGTGCCAGCTCCCTGGGGACAGGGGGAACTGAAGCTTTCTTT. Translating gives CASSLGTGGTEAFF. This chain links TRBV27 with TRBJ1-1, with 11 bases fitting TRBD1. The junction had 7 bases not matched to a gene; V was cut back by 8 bases and J by 5 bases. The germline V gene encodes CDR1 MNHEY and CDR2 SMNVEV (reference sequence). There are 14 residues in the CDR3.

This chain connects TRBV28 to TRBJ2-7; TRBD1 agrees at 10 bases. The length of the CDR3 is 14 residues. CDR1 is MDHEN, CDR2 SYDVKM, per germline. J was trimmed by 3 bases and V by 8 bases; bases with no gene match: 7. The chain's CDR3 is CASSNRDRGYEQYF. The DNA of the CDR3 is TGTGCCAGCTCCAACCGGGACAGGGGCTACGAGCAGTACTTC.

V is TRBV5-1 and J is TRBJ2-2, with 8 bases identical to TRBD1. With V trimmed by 4 bases and J by 4 bases, 9 bases remained unmatched. Germline CDR1 and CDR2: SGHRS and YFSETQ. The CDR3 contains 16 residues. CDR3: CASSLGQGPITGELFF. The CDR3 DNA reads as TGCGCCAGCAGCCTCGGACAGGGCCCGATCACCGGGGAGCTGTTTTTT.

The chain is built from TRBV10-3 and TRBJ2-2; D is unresolved. The ends were cut back, 2 bases at V and 5 bases at J, with 12 bases in the middle. The CDR3 extends over 15 amino acids. Germline lookup yields CDR1 ENHRY and CDR2 SYGVKD. The CDR3 bases are TGTGCCATCAGTGAGACAGACGAGAGGACCGGGGAGCTGTTTTTT. Translating gives CAISETDERTGELFF.

This chain joins TRBV4-1 and TRBJ1-5, with 7 bases aligning to TRBD1. V was clipped by 4 bases and J by 7 bases; unmatched bases: 4. The germline V gene has CDR1 MGHRA and CDR2 YSYEKL. This CDR3 spans 13 amino acids. Written as DNA, the CDR3 is TGCGCCAGCAGCCCGGAGGGGGCCCAGCCCCAGCATTTT. Translated: CASSPEGAQPQHF.

This chain uses TRBV19 with TRBJ1-4; D uncertain. This CDR3 contains 14 residues. The V and J ends lost 5 bases and 8 bases respectively, with 15 bases between them. Per the germline V gene, CDR1 is LNHDA and CDR2 is SQIVND (reference sequence). The CDR3, as DNA: TGTGCCAGTAGTGCGCCTTCCCTTGAGGAAAAACTGTTTTTT. Translated, it gives CASSAPSLEEKLFF.

The chain links TRBV27 to TRBJ2-7, with a tentative D call TRBD2 (6 bases). The length of the CDR3 is 14 residues. Trimming shortened V by 3 bases and J by 3 bases, and 12 bases separated the two germline ends. The germline CDR1 and CDR2 sequences are MNHEY and SMNVEV (reference sequence). The CDR3 nucleotides are TGTGCCAGCAGTTTCCGGGACTCCCGCTACGAGCAGTACTTC. Protein: CASSFRDSRYEQYF.

The chain employs TRBV4-1 and TRBJ2-7; possible D gene TRBD2, 6 bases. Trimming removed 3 bases at V and 1 base at J, with 16 bases between. The CDR3 length is 16 residues. Germline lookup yields CDR1 MGHRA and CDR2 YSYEKL. DNA of the CDR3: TGCGCCAGCAGCCAGGGCCTGGGACTCGTTTCCTACGAGCAGTACTTC. Protein: CASSQGLGLVSYEQYF.

The genes are TRBV10-2 and TRBJ2-3; 8 bases are a match to TRBD2. Germline assignment: CDR1 WSHSY and CDR2 SAAADI. The CDR3 runs to 13 residues. Trimming cost V 7 bases and J 6 bases; bases outside gene matches: 6. CDR3 nucleotide sequence: TGCGCCAGCACGGGGGGGTCGGGGGATACGCAGTATTTT. Amino acid sequence: CASTGGSGDTQYF.

For the CDR3, the DNA is TGCGCCAGCAGCCAAGTACGGGGGGAGGACAATGAGCAGTTCTTC. Its protein is CASSQVRGEDNEQFF. This chain links TRBV4-1 with TRBJ2-1, with 7 bases aligning to TRBD2. Per germline, CDR1 MGHRA and CDR2 YSYEKL. The CDR3 covers 15 residues. J lost 5 bases, V lost 1 base, and 5 bases had no gene match.

The chain has TRBV19 and TRBJ1-4; D is uncertain. CDR1 and CDR2 (germline): LNHDA, SQIVND (reference sequence). CDR3 length: 16 residues. Between the trimmed V and J ends, which lost 3 bases and 0 bases, there was a span of 11 bases. CDR3 coding DNA: TGTGCCAGTAGTATCGGAACTGTTGCAACTAATGAAAAACTGTTTTTT. This codes for CASSIGTVATNEKLFF.

The DNA of the CDR3 is TGCAGCGTTGAAATCGGGACCGTCTCCTACGAGCAGTACTTC. Translated: CSVEIGTVSYEQYF. The chain has TRBV29-1 and TRBJ2-7, with D perhaps TRBD1 or TRBD2 (5 bases each). The CDR3 sequence is 14 residues long. The ends were cut back, 2 bases at V and 0 bases at J, with 11 bases in the middle. Germline CDR1 SQVTM, CDR2 ANQGSEA.

The genes are TRBV9 and TRBJ1-2, with TRBD1 matching 7 bases. The CDR3 runs to 15 residues. Trimming at V came to 2 bases and at J to 4 bases, leaving 8 bases not matched to a gene. Germline CDR1 and CDR2: SGDLS and YYNGEE. The chain's CDR3 is CASSVPDRDLYGYTF. The CDR3 DNA reads as TGTGCCAGCAGCGTCCCTGACAGGGACCTCTATGGCTACACCTTC.

The CDR3 nucleotides read TGTGCCAGCAGCCCCACCGAGGGGGCCGTCTACGAGCAGTACTTC. Translated, it gives CASSPTEGAVYEQYF. The chain joins TRBV7-9 to TRBJ2-7; TRBD1 aligns across 7 bases. The J segment lost 3 bases and the V segment lost 5 bases, leaving 10 bases of the junction unmatched. The length of the CDR3 is 15 residues. Germline V CDR1 and CDR2: SEHNR, FQNEAQ (reference sequence).

The V call is TRBV5-4, the J call TRBJ1-1; D is ambiguous. Germline CDR1 is SGHNT and CDR2 is YYREEE (reference sequence). The CDR3 is 12 amino acids. V shed 2 bases and J shed 3 bases, with 5 bases lying between them. In DNA, the CDR3 is TGTGCCAGCAGCTTTCTGGACACTGAAGCTTTCTTT. It translates to CASSFLDTEAFF.

The chain links TRBV29-1 to TRBJ2-7; weak D call: TRBD1 (5 bases). V dropped 6 bases and J dropped 0 bases, with 15 bases sitting between them. This CDR3 has 14 residues. The V gene's germline CDR1 is SQVTM and CDR2 ANQGSEA. This chain's CDR3 is CSVAGSSSSYEQYF. CDR3 sequence (DNA): TGCAGCGTGGCAGGGTCATCTAGCTCCTACGAGCAGTACTTC.

This chain joins TRBV7-2 and TRBJ1-5, with 12 nucleotides matching TRBD1. This CDR3 is built from 18 residues. Trimming removed 0 bases from V and 1 base from J; junction bases left unmatched: 4. The germline CDR1 and CDR2 sequences are SGHTA and FQGNSA. As DNA, the CDR3 is TGTGCCAGCAGCTTAGCCCTGGGACAGGGGGCGAGCAATCAGCCCCAGCATTTT. This codes for CASSLALGQGASNQPQHF.

A note on this clone: Other nucleotide sequences in the sample specify the same CDR3. The chain joins TRBV4-1 to TRBJ2-3; D gene ambiguous. CDR3 length equals 13 residues. CDR1 is MGHRA and CDR2 is YSYEKL in the germline V gene. Trimming left V 0 bases short and J 5 bases short, with 6 bases between. The CDR3 is CASSQDPRDTQYF. CDR3 coding DNA: TGCGCCAGCAGCCAAGATCCACGAGATACGCAGTATTTT.

The chain has TRBV7-9 and TRBJ2-1; either TRBD1 or TRBD2 may supply D (6 bases each). This CDR3 has 15 amino acids. The germline CDR1 and CDR2 sequences are SEHNR and FQNEAQ (reference sequence). Between the trimmed V and J ends, which lost 1 base and 4 bases, there was a span of 11 bases. The CDR3 sequence is CASSLGLGGYNEQFF. CDR3 DNA sequence: TGTGCCAGCAGCTTAGGACTAGGGGGGTACAATGAGCAGTTCTTC.

The chain recombines TRBV2 with TRBJ2-1, with 12 bases identical to TRBD2. This CDR3 has 18 amino acids. The V segment lost 3 bases and the J segment 0 bases; nucleotides outside the gene matches: 6. Germline V gives CDR1 SNHLY, CDR2 FYNNEI. The CDR3: CASSEGLAGTSSYNEQFF. CDR3 DNA: TGTGCCAGCAGTGAGGGACTAGCGGGTACAAGCTCCTACAATGAGCAGTTCTTC. The full variable domain, its missing parts supplied by reference TRBV2 and TRBJ2-1, is EPEVTQTPSHQVTQMGQEVILRCVPISNHLYFYWYRQILGQKVEFLVSFYNNEISEKSEIFDDQFSVERPDGSNFTLKIRSTKLEDSAMYFCASSEGLAGTSSYNEQFFGPGTRLTVL.

This chain joins TRBV27 and TRBJ1-1; D is ambiguous. CDR3 length: 15 residues. Germline CDR1 reads MNHEY; CDR2 reads SMNVEV (reference sequence). Between the trimmed V and J ends, which lost 5 bases and 7 bases, there was a span of 20 bases. In nucleotides, the CDR3 is TGTGCCAGCAGTCCGTCCGCGACCCCGTTTAGTGAAGCTTTCTTT. Its protein is CASSPSATPFSEAFF.

The chain links TRBV13 to TRBJ2-5; 8 bases map to TRBD2. The CDR3 spans 16 residues. J gave up 7 bases and V 5 bases, and 15 bases lay outside the gene matches. Germline CDR1 is PRHDT and CDR2 is FYEKMQ (reference sequence). CDR3 DNA: TGTGCCAGCAGCCCCGGTGTAGCGGGGATCTTGGGGACCCAGTACTTC. This translates into CASSPGVAGILGTQYF.

The chain uses TRBV6-5 and TRBJ2-2; 7 positions agree with TRBD1. The ends lost 0 bases at V and 7 bases at J; junction bases unmatched: 5. This CDR3 is 15 amino acids long. Germline V gives CDR1 MNHEY, CDR2 SVGAGI. This chain's CDR3 is CASSYSEGGHGELFF. Here the CDR3 DNA reads TGTGCCAGCAGTTACTCGGAAGGGGGCCACGGGGAGCTGTTTTTT.

The chain combines TRBV5-6 with TRBJ1-3; 7 nucleotides match TRBD1. The V segment lost 4 bases and the J segment 0 bases; nucleotides outside the gene matches: 7. The CDR3 runs 16 residues. Germline loops: CDR1 SGHDT, CDR2 YYEEEE. CDR3 sequence (DNA): TGTGCCAGCAGCAGGGACAGCGTCTTCTCTGGAAACACCATATATTTT. This sequence encodes CASSRDSVFSGNTIYF. Drawing the rest from reference TRBV5-6 and TRBJ1-3, the complete variable domain is DAGVTQSPTHLIKTRGQQVTLRCSPKSGHDTVSWYQQALGQGPQFIFQYYEEEERQRGNFPDRFSGHQFPNYSSELNVNALLLGDSALYLCASSRDSVFSGNTIYFGEGSWLTVV.

This chain joins TRBV4-1 and TRBJ2-4, with D possibly TRBD2 on 6 matching bases. This CDR3 is 13 amino acids long. Germline CDR1 is MGHRA and CDR2 is YSYEKL. Trimming removed 8 bases at V and 7 bases at J, with 15 bases between. In DNA form, the CDR3 reads TGCGCCAGCTGGAGGGCCCGGAAGAACATTCAGTACTTC. Translating gives CASWRARKNIQYF.

CDR3: CATSRDRIGWGDNEQFF. CDR3 bases: TGTGCCACCAGCAGGGACCGGATAGGATGGGGGGACAATGAGCAGTTCTTC. This rearrangement joins TRBV15 to TRBJ2-1; D might be TRBD2 (6 bases). V gave up 3 bases and J gave up 5 bases, with 20 bases separating them. The CDR3 totals 17 residues. Germline values: CDR1 LNHNV, CDR2 YYDKDF (reference sequence).

The gene calls are TRBV6-5 and TRBJ2-7; TRBD1 is a possible D gene (6 bases). The length of the CDR3 is 12 residues. Germline-derived CDR1 and CDR2 are MNHEY and SVGAGI. The V end lost 2 bases, the J end lost 6 bases, and 8 bases lay between the germline ends. The CDR3 loop reads CASSYPGVEQYF. DNA for the CDR3: TGTGCCAGCAGTTACCCAGGGGTCGAGCAGTACTTC.